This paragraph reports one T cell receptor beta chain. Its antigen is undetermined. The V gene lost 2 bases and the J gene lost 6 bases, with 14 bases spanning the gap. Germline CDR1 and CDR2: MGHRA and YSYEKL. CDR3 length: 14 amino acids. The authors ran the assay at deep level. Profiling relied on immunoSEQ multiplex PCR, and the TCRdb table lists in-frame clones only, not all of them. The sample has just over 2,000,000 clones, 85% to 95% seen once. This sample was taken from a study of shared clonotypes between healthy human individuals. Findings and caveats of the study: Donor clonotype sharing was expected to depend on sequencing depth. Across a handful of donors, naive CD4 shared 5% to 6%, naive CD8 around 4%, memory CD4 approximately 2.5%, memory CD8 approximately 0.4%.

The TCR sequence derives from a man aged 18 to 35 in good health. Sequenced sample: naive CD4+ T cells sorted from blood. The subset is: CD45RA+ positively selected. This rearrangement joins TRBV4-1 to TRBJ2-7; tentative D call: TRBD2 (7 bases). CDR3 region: CASSQKGGSGEQYF. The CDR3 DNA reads TGCGCCAGCAGCCAAAAGGGGGGGTCGGGCGAGCAGTACTTC.